Here is one TCR beta chain with its context. Libraries were prepared by immunoSEQ multiplex PCR; TCRdb keeps only in-frame clonotypes and omits some of them. Here the sample spans roughly 250,000 clones, roughly nine tenths being singletons. The data were taken from a study of blood T cell repertoires in COVID-19. Across the study: Specimens from acute and convalescent COVID-19 originated in the United States, Italy and Spain.

The CDR3 is 13 residues long. The germline V gene has CDR1 MDHEN and CDR2 SYDVKM. Trimming left V 6 bases short and J 5 bases short, with 10 bases between. V is TRBV28 and J is TRBJ1-4; D unresolved. The TCR originated in a woman aged 30 to 39 with COVID-19, enrolled during active disease. Sequences were obtained from peripheral blood. The CDR3 coding sequence is TGTGCCAGCAGCGACATGGGCAATGAAAAACTGTTTTTT. The encoded protein is CASSDMGNEKLFF.